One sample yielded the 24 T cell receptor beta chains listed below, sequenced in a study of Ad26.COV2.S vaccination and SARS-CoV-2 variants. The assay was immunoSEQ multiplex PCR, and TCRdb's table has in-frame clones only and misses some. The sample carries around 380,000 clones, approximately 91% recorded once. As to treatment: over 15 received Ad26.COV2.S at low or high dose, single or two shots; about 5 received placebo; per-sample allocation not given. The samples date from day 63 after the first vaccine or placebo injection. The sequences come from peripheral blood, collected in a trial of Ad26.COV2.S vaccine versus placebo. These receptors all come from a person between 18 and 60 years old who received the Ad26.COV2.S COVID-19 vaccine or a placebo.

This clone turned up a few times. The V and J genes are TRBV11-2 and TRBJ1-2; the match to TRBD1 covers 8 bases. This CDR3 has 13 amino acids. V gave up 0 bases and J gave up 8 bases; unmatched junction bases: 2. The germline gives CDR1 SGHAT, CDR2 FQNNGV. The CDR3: CASSLDRGLGYTF. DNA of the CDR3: TGTGCCAGCAGCTTAGACAGGGGGCTAGGCTACACCTTC.

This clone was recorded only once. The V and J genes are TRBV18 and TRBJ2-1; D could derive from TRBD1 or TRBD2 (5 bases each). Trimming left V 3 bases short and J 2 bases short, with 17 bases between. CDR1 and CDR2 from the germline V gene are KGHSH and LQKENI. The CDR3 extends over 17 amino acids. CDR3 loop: CASSPEVAGSTYNEQFF. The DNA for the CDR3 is TGTGCCAGCTCACCGGAGGTTGCAGGGAGCACCTACAATGAGCAGTTCTTC.

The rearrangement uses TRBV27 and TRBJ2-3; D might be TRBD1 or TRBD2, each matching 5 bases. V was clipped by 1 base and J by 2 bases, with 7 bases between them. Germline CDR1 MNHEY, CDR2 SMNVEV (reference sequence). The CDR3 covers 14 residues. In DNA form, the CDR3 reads TGTGCCAGCAGTTTATGGGGGACCACAGATACGCAGTATTTT. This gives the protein CASSLWGTTDTQYF.

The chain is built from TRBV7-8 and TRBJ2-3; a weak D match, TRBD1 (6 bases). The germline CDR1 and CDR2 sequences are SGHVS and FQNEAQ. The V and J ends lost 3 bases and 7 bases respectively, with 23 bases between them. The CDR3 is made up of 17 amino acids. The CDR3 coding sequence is TGTGCCAGCAGCTTGCCGCGAGACAGGAGTCCATTTAATACGCAGTATTTT. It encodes CASSLPRDRSPFNTQYF.

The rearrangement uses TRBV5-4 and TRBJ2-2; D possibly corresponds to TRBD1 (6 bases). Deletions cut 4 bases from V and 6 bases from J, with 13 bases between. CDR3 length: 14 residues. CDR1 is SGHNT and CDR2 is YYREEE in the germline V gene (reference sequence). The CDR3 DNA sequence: TGTGCCAGCAGCCCAGGGGACGGACCCGGGGAGCTGTTTTTT. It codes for CASSPGDGPGELFF.

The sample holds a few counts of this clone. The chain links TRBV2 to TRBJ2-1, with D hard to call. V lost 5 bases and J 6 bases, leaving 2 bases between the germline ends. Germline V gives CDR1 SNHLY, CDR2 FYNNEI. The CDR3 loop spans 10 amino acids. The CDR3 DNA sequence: TGTGCCAGCAGTATCAATGAGCAGTTCTTC. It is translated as CASSINEQFF.

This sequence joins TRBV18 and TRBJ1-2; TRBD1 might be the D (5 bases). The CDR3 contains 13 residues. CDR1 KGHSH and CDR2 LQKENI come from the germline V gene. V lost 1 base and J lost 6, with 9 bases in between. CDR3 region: CASSPLGQDGYTF. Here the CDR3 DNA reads TGTGCCAGCTCACCACTGGGGCAGGATGGCTACACCTTC. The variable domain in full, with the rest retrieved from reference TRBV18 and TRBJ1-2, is NAGVMQNPRHLVRRRGQEARLRCSPMKGHSHVYWYRQLPEEGLKFMVYLQKENIIDESGMPKERFSAEFPKEGPSILRIQQVVRGDSAAYFCASSPLGQDGYTFGSGTRLTVV.

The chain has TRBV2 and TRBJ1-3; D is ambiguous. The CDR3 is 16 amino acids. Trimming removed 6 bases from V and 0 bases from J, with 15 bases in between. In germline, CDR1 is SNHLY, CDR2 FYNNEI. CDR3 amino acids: CASSNKRHLSGNTIYF. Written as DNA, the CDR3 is TGTGCCAGCAGCAATAAGAGACACCTCTCTGGAAACACCATATATTTT.

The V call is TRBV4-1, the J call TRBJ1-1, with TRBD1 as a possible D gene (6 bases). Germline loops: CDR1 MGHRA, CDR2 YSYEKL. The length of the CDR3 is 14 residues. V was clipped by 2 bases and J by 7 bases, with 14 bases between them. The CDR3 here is CASSQPGANREAFF. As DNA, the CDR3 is TGCGCCAGCAGCCAACCAGGGGCCAACCGTGAAGCTTTCTTT.

CDR3 DNA: TGCGCCAGCAGCGACCCCAGGGGGCACCCTGAAGCTTTCTTT. Amino acids: CASSDPRGHPEAFF. J is TRBJ1-1 and V is TRBV5-1; 8 positions match TRBD1. The J segment lost 6 bases and the V segment lost 4 bases, leaving 8 bases of the junction unmatched. Per germline, CDR1 SGHRS and CDR2 YFSETQ. This CDR3 comprises 14 residues.

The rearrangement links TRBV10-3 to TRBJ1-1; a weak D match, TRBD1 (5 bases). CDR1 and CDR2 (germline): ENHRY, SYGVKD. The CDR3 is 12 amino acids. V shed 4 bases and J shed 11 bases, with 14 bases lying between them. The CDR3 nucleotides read TGTGCCATCAGTGCGGACATTTTGGGTGCTTTCTTT. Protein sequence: CAISADILGAFF.

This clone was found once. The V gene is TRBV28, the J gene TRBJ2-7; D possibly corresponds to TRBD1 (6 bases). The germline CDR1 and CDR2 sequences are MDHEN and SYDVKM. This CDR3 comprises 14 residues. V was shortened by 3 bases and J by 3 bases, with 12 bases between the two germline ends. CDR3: CASSFRGSGYEQYF. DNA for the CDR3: TGTGCCAGCAGTTTTAGGGGGAGTGGCTACGAGCAGTACTTC. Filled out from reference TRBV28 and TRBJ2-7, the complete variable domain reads DVKVTQSSRYLVKRTGEKVFLECVQDMDHENMFWYRQDPGLGLRLIYFSYDVKMKEKGDIPEGYSVSREKKERFSLILESASTNQTSMYLCASSFRGSGYEQYFGPGTRLTVT.

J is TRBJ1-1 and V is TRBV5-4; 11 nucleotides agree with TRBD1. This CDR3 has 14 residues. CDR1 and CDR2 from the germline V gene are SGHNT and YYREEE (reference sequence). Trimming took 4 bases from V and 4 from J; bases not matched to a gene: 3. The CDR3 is CASSKGQGGTEAFF. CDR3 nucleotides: TGTGCCAGCAGCAAGGGACAGGGGGGCACTGAAGCTTTCTTT. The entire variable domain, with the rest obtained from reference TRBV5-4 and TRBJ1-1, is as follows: ETGVTQSPTHLIKTRGQQVTLRCSSQSGHNTVSWYQQALGQGPQFIFQYYREEENGRGNFPPRFSGLQFPNYSSELNVNALELDDSALYLCASSKGQGGTEAFFGQGTRLTVV.

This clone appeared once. The CDR3 region is CASSRQVGNQPQHF. The CDR3 bases are TGCGCCAGCAGCCGTCAAGTCGGCAATCAGCCCCAGCATTTT. The V gene is TRBV4-3, the J gene TRBJ1-5; D not resolved. V was trimmed by 4 bases and J by 2 bases, leaving 9 bases between them. Germline-derived CDR1 and CDR2 are LGHNA and YSLEER. The CDR3 has 14 amino acids.

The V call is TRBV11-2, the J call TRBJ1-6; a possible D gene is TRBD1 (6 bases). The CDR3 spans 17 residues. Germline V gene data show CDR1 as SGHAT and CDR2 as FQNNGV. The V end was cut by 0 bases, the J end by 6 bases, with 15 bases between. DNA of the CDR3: TGTGCCAGCAGCTTAGAGGGGGGGCGACTGATTAATTCACCCCTCCACTTT. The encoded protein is CASSLEGGRLINSPLHF.

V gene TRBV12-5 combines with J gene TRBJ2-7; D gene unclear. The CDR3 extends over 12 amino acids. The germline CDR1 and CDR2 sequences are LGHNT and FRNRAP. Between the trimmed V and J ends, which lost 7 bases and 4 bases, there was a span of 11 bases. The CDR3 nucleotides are TGTGCTAGTGCCAAAGTACGATACGAGCAGTACTTC. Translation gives CASAKVRYEQYF.

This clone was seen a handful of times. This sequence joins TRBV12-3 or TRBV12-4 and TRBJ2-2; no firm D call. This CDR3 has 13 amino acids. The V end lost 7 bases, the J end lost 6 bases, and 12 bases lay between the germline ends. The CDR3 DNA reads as TGTGCCAGCATATCCCCTATATCCGGGGAGCTGTTTTTT. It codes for CASISPISGELFF.

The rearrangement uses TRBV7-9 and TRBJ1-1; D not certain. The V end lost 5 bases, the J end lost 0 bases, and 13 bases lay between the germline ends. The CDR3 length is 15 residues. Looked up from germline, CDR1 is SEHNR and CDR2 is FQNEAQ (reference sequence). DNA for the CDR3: TGTGCCAGCAGCAACACAGAGGGTTTGAACACTGAAGCTTTCTTT. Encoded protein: CASSNTEGLNTEAFF.

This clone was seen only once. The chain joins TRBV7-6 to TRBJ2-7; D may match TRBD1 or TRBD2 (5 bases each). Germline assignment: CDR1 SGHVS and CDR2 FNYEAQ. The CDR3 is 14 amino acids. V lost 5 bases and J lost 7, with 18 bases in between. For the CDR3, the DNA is TGTGCCAGCAGCCGAGGGGACGGACACTTGGAGCAGTACTTC. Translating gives CASSRGDGHLEQYF. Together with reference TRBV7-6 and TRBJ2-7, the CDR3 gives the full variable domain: GAGVSQSPRYKVTKRGQDVALRCDPISGHVSLYWYRQALGQGPEFLTYFNYEAQQDKSGLPNDRFSAERPEGSISTLTIQRTEQRDSAMYRCASSRGDGHLEQYFGPGTRLTVT.

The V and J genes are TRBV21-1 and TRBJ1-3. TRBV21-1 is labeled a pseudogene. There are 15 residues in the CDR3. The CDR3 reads CASSKGPSPGNTIYF. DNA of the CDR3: TGTGCCAGCAGCAAAGGGCCCAGCCCAGGAAACACCATATATTTT.

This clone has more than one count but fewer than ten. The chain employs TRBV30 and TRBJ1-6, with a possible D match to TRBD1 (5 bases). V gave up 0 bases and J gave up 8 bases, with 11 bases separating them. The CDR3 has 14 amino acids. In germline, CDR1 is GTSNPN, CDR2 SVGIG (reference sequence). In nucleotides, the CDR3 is TGTGCCTGGAGTGTTAGGGGAGGGGATTCACCCCTCCACTTT. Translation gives CAWSVRGGDSPLHF.

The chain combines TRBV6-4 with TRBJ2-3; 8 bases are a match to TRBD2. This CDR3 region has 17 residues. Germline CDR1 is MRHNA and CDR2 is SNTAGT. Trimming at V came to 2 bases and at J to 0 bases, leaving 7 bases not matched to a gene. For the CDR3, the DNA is TGTGCCAGCAGTGACACTATACTAGCGGCTAGCACAGATACGCAGTATTTT. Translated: CASSDTILAASTDTQYF.

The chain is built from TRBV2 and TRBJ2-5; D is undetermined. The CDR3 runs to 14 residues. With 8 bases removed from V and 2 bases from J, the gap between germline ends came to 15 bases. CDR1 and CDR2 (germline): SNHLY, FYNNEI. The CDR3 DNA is TGTGCCAGCGCCATGGGAAGACTTCAAGAGACCCAGTACTTC. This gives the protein CASAMGRLQETQYF.

CDR3 coding DNA: TGCGCCAGCAGCCCAGAGCTCCGGGAGACCCAGTACTTC. It specifies CASSPELRETQYF. The V and J genes are TRBV4-1 and TRBJ2-5; D is uncertain. The CDR3 has 13 residues. The V end was cut by 4 bases, the J end by 5 bases, with 11 bases between. Germline CDR1 MGHRA, CDR2 YSYEKL.